This T cell receptor (beta chain) was identified during a study of early T cells in non-severe SARS-CoV-2 infection. Individual cDNA molecules carried attached unique molecular identifiers. TCRdb ran MiXCR on the 5' RACE reads and lists one entry per CDR3 protein. In the table there are 40,000 or so distinct CDR3 sequences, 5.5% of which are singletons. V dropped 5 bases and J dropped 7; count of bases not matched to a gene: 9. The CDR3 is 14 amino acids. Per the germline V gene, CDR1 is MNHEY and CDR2 is SMNVEV (reference sequence). A note on this clonotype: This may arise from a read error, as a much more abundant clone is one base away.

The TCR was taken from an adult who was a healthcare worker with PCR-confirmed SARS-CoV-2 infection or an uninfected control (not recorded which). The V gene is TRBV27, the J gene TRBJ2-7, with TRBD1 matching over 9 bases. The sequencing here drew on whole blood, taken at baseline. CDR3 amino acids: CASSPGQGTREQYF. For the CDR3, the DNA is TGTGCCAGCAGTCCAGGACAGGGGACAAGGGAGCAGTACTTC.